The 21 T cell receptor beta chains below all came from one sample that was sequenced in a study of T cells expressing NK-cell markers. Using the 5' RACE reads, TCRdb records one entry per CDR3 protein without DNA. The table counts 440,000 or so distinct CDR3 sequences; approximately 6.8% lies in the top ten. The sequenced sample consisted of blood T cells: a sorted CD56 or NKG2C T cell subset, CD4+ or CD8+ T cells, or bulk PBMC T cells (not recorded which). The receptors were gathered from a woman between 18 and 69 years old in good health.

This sequence joins TRBV4-3 and TRBJ2-3; TCRdb calls TRBD1, which cannot be checked without DNA. The length of the CDR3 is 15 residues. Germline CDR1 LGHNA, CDR2 YSLEER. CDR3 region: CASSQDGAWEDTQYF.

J is TRBJ1-4 and V is TRBV14. CDR3 length equals 15 residues. Germline CDR1 and CDR2: SGHDN and FVKESK. CDR3 residues: CASSQDRRTNEKLFF. The entire variable domain, with the rest obtained from reference TRBV14 and TRBJ1-4, is as follows: EAGVTQFPSHSVIEKGQTVTLRCDPISGHDNLYWYRRVMGKEIKFLLHFVKESKQDESGMPNNRFLAERTGGTYSTLKVQPAELEDSGVYFCASSQDRRTNEKLFFGSGTQLSVL.

J is TRBJ2-7 and V is TRBV5-1; the TRBD2 assignment by TCRdb is unverifiable without DNA. The CDR3 is 15 residues long. Germline CDR1 and CDR2: SGHRS and YFSETQ. The CDR3 is CASSWSGGAAYEQYF. The full variable domain, with the rest looked up from reference TRBV5-1 and TRBJ2-7, is KAGVTQTPRYLIKTRGQQVTLSCSPISGHRSVSWYQQTPGQGLQFLFEYFSETQRNKGNFPGRFSGRQFSNSRSEMNVSTLELGDSALYLCASSWSGGAAYEQYFGPGTRLTVT.

The CDR3 loop reads CSARDPASAYNEQFF. The chain carries TRBV20-1 and TRBJ2-1; lacking DNA, the TRBD2 call made by TCRdb goes unchecked. CDR1 is DFQATT, CDR2 SNEGSKA, per germline (reference sequence). The CDR3 spans 15 residues.

This chain joins TRBV9 and TRBJ2-7. Germline assignment: CDR1 SGDLS and CDR2 YYNGEE. This CDR3 is 12 amino acids long. Here the CDR3 reads CSSSVVGDEQYF.

This chain links TRBV6-2 or TRBV6-3 with TRBJ2-1; TCRdb returns TRBD1, unconfirmable since there is no DNA. The CDR3 is made up of 16 amino acids. Germline values: CDR1 MNHEY, CDR2 SVGEGT. CDR3 protein: CASRGQGAMANNEQFF.

This sequence joins TRBV6-1 and TRBJ2-2; TCRdb reports TRBD1, a call that lacks DNA to check it against. Germline CDR1 reads MNHNS; CDR2 reads SASEGT. The CDR3 is 15 residues long. CDR3 residues: CASRRPGANTGELFF.

This chain's CDR3 is CASSQTGGGGTSEQFF. The chain employs TRBV4-3 and TRBJ2-1; with no DNA, the TCRdb D assignment of TRBD1 cannot be verified. This CDR3 spans 16 amino acids. The germline V gene has CDR1 LGHNA and CDR2 YSLEER.

The CDR3 spells CASSPQGGSYGYTF. The chain carries TRBV3-1 and TRBJ1-2; TCRdb names TRBD1, which stays unverified in the absence of DNA. Germline loops: CDR1 LGHDT, CDR2 YNNKEL (reference sequence). The CDR3 extends over 14 amino acids.

The gene calls are TRBV6-2 or TRBV6-3 and TRBJ2-6; as DNA is missing, the TRBD1 call by TCRdb cannot be tested. The CDR3 is 17 residues long. In germline, CDR1 is MNHEY, CDR2 SVGEGT. CDR3 protein: CASSYPGHSSGANVLTF.

V usage is TRBV29-1 and J usage is TRBJ2-1; the TCRdb D gene call, TRBD1, has no DNA to confirm it. Per germline, CDR1 SQVTM and CDR2 ANQGSEA. CDR3 length: 15 residues. The CDR3: CSVDRTGQTYNEQFF.

The chain uses TRBV20-1 and TRBJ1-1; TCRdb's assignment of TRBD1 cannot be checked, as there is no DNA. Germline V gene sequence: CDR1 DFQATT, CDR2 SNEGSKA (reference sequence). The CDR3 sequence is 12 residues long. The CDR3 loop is CSAHRGHTEAFF.

The rearrangement uses TRBV5-1 and TRBJ1-2; TCRdb's D gene call, TRBD1, goes unchecked for lack of DNA. CDR1 SGHRS and CDR2 YFSETQ come from the germline V gene. The CDR3 totals 14 residues. The CDR3 sequence is CASSWTDKRRGYTF.

The V gene is TRBV5-1, the J gene TRBJ1-2; there is no DNA to check the TCRdb D call of TRBD1. The CDR3 is 16 amino acids. Germline V lookup: CDR1 SGHRS, CDR2 YFSETQ. CDR3 sequence: CASSFDGQGANYGYTF.

V gene TRBV4-1 combines with J gene TRBJ2-3; TCRdb's D gene call, TRBD2, goes unchecked for lack of DNA. The CDR3 has 17 residues. Germline CDR1 is MGHRA and CDR2 is YSYEKL. CDR3 protein: CASSQPSGLQRTDTQYF.

V usage is TRBV7-9 and J usage is TRBJ2-7; the TRBD2 assignment by TCRdb is unverifiable without DNA. Germline V CDR1 and CDR2: SEHNR, FQNEAQ (reference sequence). This CDR3 region has 16 residues. CDR3 sequence reads: CASSLPLLAGEGEQYF.

This sequence joins TRBV7-6 and TRBJ1-1; no DNA is available, so the TRBD1 call from TCRdb remains unchecked. Germline V gene sequence: CDR1 SGHVS, CDR2 FNYEAQ. This CDR3 spans 14 amino acids. The CDR3 reads CASSSRDGNTEAFF.

J is TRBJ2-7 and V is TRBV25-1; the D call of TRBD2 rests on TCRdb alone, since no DNA is present to check it. In germline, CDR1 is MGHDK, CDR2 SYGVNS. This CDR3 has 13 residues. CDR3 amino acids: CASSEDFLYEQYF.

The rearrangement joins TRBV11-1 to TRBJ2-7; the D gene TCRdb calls, TRBD2, cannot be checked with no DNA. The CDR3 extends over 14 amino acids. Germline V gives CDR1 SGHAT, CDR2 FQDESV (reference sequence). CDR3 region: CASSHPERVDEQYF.

This rearrangement joins TRBV7-9 to TRBJ2-5. The CDR3 length is 14 residues. Germline V CDR1 and CDR2: SEHNR, FQNEAQ (reference sequence). CDR3 residues: CASSLAGVEETQYF.

The genes are TRBV6-5 and TRBJ2-7. The CDR3 consists of 12 residues. CDR1 and CDR2 (germline): MNHEY, SVGAGI. The CDR3 region is CASSTNPHEQYF.